The clone carrying this T cell receptor beta chain appeared many times. Its antigen is unidentified. This sample was taken from a study of T cell repertoires in cytomegalovirus infection. As for the study in general: CMV infection plus the matching HLA type was flagged by public TCR beta signatures.

Whole-study results and caveats: Dominant in the ex vivo response were TCR beta clonotypes restricted by HLA-C and specific for CMV.

From the reads, TCRdb called clonotypes with MiXCR, one entry per CDR3 protein. This repertoire shows almost 550,000 distinct CDR3 sequences, more than 15% found once; its top ten account for about 24%. Germline CDR1 SGHTA, CDR2 FQGNSA. The CDR3 spans 15 residues. V lost 5 bases and J 5 bases, leaving 15 bases between the germline ends. V usage is TRBV7-2 and J usage is TRBJ2-2; D ambiguous. The sample was CD8+ T cells from PBMCs. The sequence derives from a human donor in good health (CMV status not recorded). Some clones in this sample may be carry-over from other donors' samples. The CDR3 reads CASSQPGLWTGELFF. The DNA of the CDR3 is TGTGCCAGCAGCCAGCCCGGGCTTTGGACCGGGGAGCTGTTTTTT.